The subject of this entry is one T cell receptor beta chain. Antigen unknown. Found in a library prepared for alpha chains, this beta chain is an off-target read, and its abundance has little meaning. All unsorted peripheral T cells were captured because whole blood was used without fractionation. Germline V gene lookup returns CDR1 SGHDN and CDR2 FVKESK. Deletions cut 4 bases from V and 7 bases from J, with 11 bases between. CDR3 size: 13 residues. This sample stems from a study of HIV-infected patients and healthy controls. Findings of the study overall: Healthy controls carried many MAIT alpha-chain CDR3s, while HIV+ repertoires had few.

About 540 ng RNA was reverse transcribed with alpha and beta constant-region primers. Alpha and beta chain libraries were made separately by chain-specific third strand synthesis with multiplexing indices. TCRdb recomputed calls from the 5' RACE reads with MiXCR, one row per CDR3 protein. The table lists hundreds of distinct CDR3 sequences, approximately 77% of them singletons, with roughly 25% in the top ten. This receptor was identified in an adult with HIV infection. The chain couples TRBV14 to TRBJ2-1; perhaps TRBD1 as D (6 bases). Sequences were derived from blood, sampled before antiretroviral therapy. CDR3 sequence reads: CASSPNQGNEQFF. DNA of the CDR3: TGTGCCAGCAGCCCTAACCAGGGGAATGAGCAGTTCTTC.